This entry lists 21 T cell receptor beta chains sequenced from one sample in a study of T cells in women clearing cervical HPV infection. The data were produced by immunoSEQ multiplex PCR, yet TCRdb's version contains in-frame clones alone and is incomplete. This sample's table reports some 20,000 clones. The material sequenced was blood buffy coat. Every receptor here comes from a woman between 18 and 69 years old with a cervical HPV16 infection that either progressed to CIN3+ or cleared (not recorded which).

With respect to this clone: The read ends 3 residues shy of where the CDR3 ends; the end is completed using the germline J gene. The chain recombines TRBV15 with TRBJ2-3; possible D gene TRBD1, 6 bases. Trimming removed 5 bases at V and 0 bases at J, with 15 bases between. CDR3 size: 16 residues. Germline lookup yields CDR1 LNHNV and CDR2 YYDKDF (reference sequence). CDR3 bases read: TGTGCCACCAGCTTGTTCGGCAGGGGAAGCACAGATACG. This codes for CATSLFGRGSTDT. The CDR3 as a whole reads CATSLFGRGSTDTQYF. The whole variable domain, filled in from reference TRBV15 and TRBJ2-3, reads DAMVIQNPRYQVTQFGKPVTLSCSQTLNHNVMYWYQQKSSQAPKLLFHYYDKDFNNEADTPDNFQSRRPNTSFCFLDIRSPGLGDTAMYLCATSLFGRGSTDTQYFGPGTRLTVL.

A word on this clone: The CDR3 extends 3 residues past the end of the read, so its final part is completed from the germline J gene. The J gene is TRBJ1-2, the V gene TRBV19; 8 bases line up with TRBD1. There are 13 residues in the CDR3. Germline CDR1 reads LNHDA; CDR2 reads SQIVND (reference sequence). Here the CDR3 reads CASIPDRVDIYTF. The sequenced part of the CDR3 DNA is TGTGCCAGTATCCCGGACAGGGTGGACATC.

Comment on this clone: The CDR3 goes on 3 residues after the read ends, and that part is filled in from the germline J gene. This chain joins TRBV20-1 and TRBJ2-1; 7 positions match TRBD1. This CDR3 has 17 amino acids. Germline V lookup: CDR1 DFQATT, CDR2 SNEGSKA (reference sequence). V was clipped by 1 base and J by 0 bases; unmatched bases: 9. The sequenced CDR3 bases are TGCAGTGCTAGAGGAGGGACGGGACAGAGCTCCTACAATGAG. Its protein is CSARGGTGQSSYNE. In full, the CDR3 reads CSARGGTGQSSYNEQFF.

Concerning this clone itself: The DNA ends 3 residues before the CDR3 does, and the rest of the CDR3 is filled in from the germline J gene. The V call is TRBV7-2, the J call TRBJ2-1; tentatively, D is TRBD1 (6 bases). The CDR3 has 15 amino acids. Germline V gives CDR1 SGHTA, CDR2 FQGNSA. V was shortened by 2 bases and J by 0 bases, with 8 bases between the two germline ends. CDR3 protein: CASSLRGGSYNEQFF. CDR3 DNA, as far as it was read: TGTGCCAGCAGCTTAAGAGGGGGCTCCTACAATGAG. The full variable domain, with the rest looked up from reference TRBV7-2 and TRBJ2-1, is GAGVSQSPSNKVTEKGKDVELRCDPISGHTALYWYRQSLGQGLEFLIYFQGNSAPDKSGLPSDRFSAERTGGSVSTLTIQRTQQEDSAVYLCASSLRGGSYNEQFFGPGTRLTVL.

Points on this clone: Read data end 3 residues before the CDR3 end; the end is taken from the germline J gene. The chain links TRBV20-1 to TRBJ1-3; TRBD1 matches 7 bases. Per germline, CDR1 DFQATT and CDR2 SNEGSKA (reference sequence). V shed 7 bases, J shed 4 bases, and the junction held 10 bases outside the gene matches. The CDR3 consists of 14 residues. The sequenced part of the CDR3 DNA is TGCAGTGTTCCATCTACAGGGGTCGGAAACACC. Protein product: CSVPSTGVGNT. The full CDR3 is CSVPSTGVGNTIYF.

As for this clone: From the germline J gene comes the end of the CDR3, since the read stops 3 residues before it. V usage is TRBV19 and J usage is TRBJ1-1, with 9 bases matching TRBD1. This CDR3 contains 14 residues. Germline CDR1 LNHDA, CDR2 SQIVND (reference sequence). The CDR3 protein is CASSIGTGVYEAFF. The part of the CDR3 DNA that was read is TGTGCCAGTAGTATAGGGACAGGGGTCTACGAG.

Of note for this clone: The read ends 3 residues early relative to the CDR3; the germline J gene fills the gap. V gene TRBV19 combines with J gene TRBJ1-2; 7 bases agree with TRBD1. V gave up 3 bases and J gave up 3 bases; unmatched junction bases: 10. The CDR3 extends over 16 amino acids. CDR1 LNHDA and CDR2 SQIVND come from the germline V gene (reference sequence). CDR3 DNA, as far as it was read: TGTGCCAGTAGTATTCCGGGACAGATACTATACTATGGC. It yields the protein CASSIPGQILYYG. The entire CDR3 protein is CASSIPGQILYYGYTF.

Of note for this clone: The read terminates 3 residues before the CDR3 end, so the remaining end is supplied by the germline J gene. The V call is TRBV4-1, the J call TRBJ2-7, with 8 bases lining up with TRBD2. The CDR3 runs 16 residues. Germline loops: CDR1 MGHRA, CDR2 YSYEKL. V dropped 4 bases and J dropped 5; count of bases not matched to a gene: 13. The CDR3 sequence is CASSPTGPGLAHEQYF. The CDR3 DNA, read in part, is TGCGCCAGCAGCCCAACCGGACCTGGACTAGCCCACGAG.

Concerning this clone itself: The sequence runs out 3 residues before the end of the CDR3; the remainder is reconstructed from the germline J gene. V and J are TRBV7-3 and TRBJ2-5, with D tentatively TRBD2 (7 bases). The length of the CDR3 is 15 residues. Trimming stripped 4 bases from V and 1 base from J, with 13 bases between. CDR1 is SGHTA, CDR2 FQGTGA, per germline. The CDR3 bases that were read are TGTGCCAGCAGCTCGATCCGGGGGGCCCAAGAGACC. It encodes CASSSIRGAQET. The complete CDR3 sequence is CASSSIRGAQETQYF.

As regards this clone: The CDR3 end lies 3 residues beyond the end of the read and is filled in from the germline J gene. The V call is TRBV25-1, the J call TRBJ2-2; 16 bases are shared with TRBD2. The V gene end was trimmed by 4 bases and the J gene end by 6 bases; junction bases not matched to a gene: 11. This CDR3 region has 19 residues. Per the germline V gene, CDR1 is MGHDK and CDR2 is SYGVNS. Partial CDR3 DNA: TGTGCCAGCAGTGCTACGCATTCCGGGACTAGCGGGGGGGCCGGGGAG. Protein product: CASSATHSGTSGGAGE. In full, the CDR3 reads CASSATHSGTSGGAGELFF.

Turning to this clone: The read ends 3 residues shy of where the CDR3 ends; the end is completed using the germline J gene. The J gene is TRBJ2-1, the V gene TRBV20-1; TRBD1 might be the D (6 bases). Germline V CDR1 and CDR2: DFQATT, SNEGSKA (reference sequence). The CDR3 loop spans 14 amino acids. The V end lost 5 bases, the J end lost 0 bases, and 11 bases lay between the germline ends. CDR3 in amino acids: CSAEDRSSYNEQFF. The sequenced part of the CDR3 DNA is TGCAGTGCTGAAGACAGGAGCTCCTACAATGAG.

About this clone: The read terminates 3 residues ahead of where the CDR3 ends, so the germline J gene completes it. The rearrangement links TRBV19 to TRBJ2-5; 8 positions agree with TRBD2. Germline V gene sequence: CDR1 LNHDA, CDR2 SQIVND (reference sequence). V shed 5 bases and J 4 bases; nucleotides not matched to a gene: 9. This CDR3 comprises 15 residues. CDR3 DNA, as far as it was read: TGTGCCAGTAGTCATCCGGGACTAGGGCTAGAGACC. It is translated as CASSHPGLGLET. The CDR3 in full is CASSHPGLGLETQYF.

With regard to this clone: Read sequence stops 3 residues before the CDR3 end, and the germline J gene provides the missing end. Other DNA sequences within the sample encode an identical CDR3. The genes are TRBV6-2 or TRBV6-3 and TRBJ1-6, with 7 bases that match TRBD1. Germline V gene lookup returns CDR1 MNHEY and CDR2 SVGEGT. The CDR3 has 14 residues. The CDR3: CASGSGTENSPLHF. CDR3 DNA (partial): TGTGCTAGCGGCTCCGGGACAGAGAATTCACCC.

In regard to this clone: The sequence runs out 3 residues before the end of the CDR3; the remainder is reconstructed from the germline J gene. The chain recombines TRBV20-1 with TRBJ2-3; 9 bases are shared with TRBD1. Unmatched junction bases numbered 8, after V lost 4 bases and J lost 6 bases. Looked up from germline, CDR1 is DFQATT and CDR2 is SNEGSKA (reference sequence). The CDR3 contains 14 residues. The CDR3 loop reads CSANRQGGVDTQYF. Incomplete CDR3 DNA: TGCAGTGCTAACCGACAGGGGGGGGTGGATACG.

As to this clone: The read gets to within 3 residues of the CDR3 end, and the germline J gene fills in the rest. V and J are TRBV19 and TRBJ1-5, with no clear D. V was clipped by 0 bases and J by 9 bases, with 12 bases between them. CDR1 LNHDA and CDR2 SQIVND come from the germline V gene (reference sequence). The CDR3 contains 14 residues. The CDR3 protein is CASSIDPLSGPQHF. The covered CDR3 bases are TGTGCCAGTAGTATAGATCCTCTATCGGGGCCC.

A note on this clone: Read coverage stops 3 residues before the CDR3 terminus; the germline J gene supplies the remainder. The chain employs TRBV5-1 and TRBJ2-5; tentatively, D is TRBD1 (6 bases). The CDR3 runs to 15 residues. CDR1 is SGHRS and CDR2 is YFSETQ in the germline V gene. The V end was cut by 3 bases, the J end by 4 bases, with 16 bases between. This chain's CDR3 is CASSWGRGHSETQYF. Partial CDR3 DNA: TGCGCCAGCAGCTGGGGCAGGGGTCACTCAGAGACC.

Worth noting for this clone: The sequenced fragment ends 3 residues before the CDR3 boundary, so the rest is inferred from the germline J gene. The J gene is TRBJ1-6, the V gene TRBV30, with D possibly being TRBD1 (5 bases). From germline, CDR1 is GTSNPN and CDR2 SVGIG (reference sequence). The CDR3 extends over 11 amino acids. The CDR3 loop is CASGIPRPLHF. CDR3 DNA, as far as it was read: TGTGCCTCAGGGATTCCCCGTCCC.

With regard to this clone: The missing CDR3 end, 3 residues past where the read stops, is filled in from the germline J gene. The V gene is TRBV5-6, the J gene TRBJ1-4; no firm D call. The germline gives CDR1 SGHDT, CDR2 YYEEEE. The CDR3 sequence is 13 residues long. The sequenced part of the CDR3 DNA is TGTGCCAGCAGCAATGTTCAGAATTCACCA. It yields the protein CASSNVQNSP. Given in full, the CDR3 is CASSNVQNSPLFF. Filled out from reference TRBV5-6 and TRBJ1-4, the complete variable domain reads DAGVTQSPTHLIKTRGQQVTLRCSPKSGHDTVSWYQQALGQGPQFIFQYYEEEERQRGNFPDRFSGHQFPNYSSELNVNALLLGDSALYLCASSNVQNSPLFFGSGTQLSVL.

A word on this clone: The read falls 3 residues short of the CDR3 end, and the missing part is taken from the germline J gene. The chain links TRBV7-9 to TRBJ2-2; no reliable D call. In germline, CDR1 is SEHNR, CDR2 FQNEAQ (reference sequence). The CDR3 contains 13 residues. CDR3 sequence: CASSPQSNEKLFF. The sequenced CDR3 bases are TGTGCCAGCAGCCCGCAGAGTAATGAAAAG.

CDR3: CASSLTGGIYDYTF. The DNA read from the CDR3 is TGTGCCAGCAGCTTAACAGGGGGAATCTACGAC. The chain carries TRBV7-9 and TRBJ1-2; 8 bases fit TRBD1. From the germline J gene comes the end of the CDR3, since the read stops 3 residues before it. The CDR3 loop spans 14 amino acids. The germline V gene encodes CDR1 SEHNR and CDR2 FQNEAQ (reference sequence).

About this clone: The read is 3 residues too short to cover the CDR3 end, so that end is filled in from the germline J gene. The rearrangement joins TRBV7-2 to TRBJ2-4, with unresolved D. Germline-derived CDR1 and CDR2 are SGHTA and FQGNSA. The CDR3 contains 14 residues. CDR3 DNA, as far as it was read: TGTGCCAGCAGCTTAATGTCGTCAAACTATGGT. Translating gives CASSLMSSNYG. The entire CDR3 protein is CASSLMSSNYGQYF. Complete variable domain (other parts from reference TRBV7-2 and TRBJ2-4): GAGVSQSPSNKVTEKGKDVELRCDPISGHTALYWYRQSLGQGLEFLIYFQGNSAPDKSGLPSDRFSAERTGGSVSTLTIQRTQQEDSAVYLCASSLMSSNYGQYFGAGTRLSVL.